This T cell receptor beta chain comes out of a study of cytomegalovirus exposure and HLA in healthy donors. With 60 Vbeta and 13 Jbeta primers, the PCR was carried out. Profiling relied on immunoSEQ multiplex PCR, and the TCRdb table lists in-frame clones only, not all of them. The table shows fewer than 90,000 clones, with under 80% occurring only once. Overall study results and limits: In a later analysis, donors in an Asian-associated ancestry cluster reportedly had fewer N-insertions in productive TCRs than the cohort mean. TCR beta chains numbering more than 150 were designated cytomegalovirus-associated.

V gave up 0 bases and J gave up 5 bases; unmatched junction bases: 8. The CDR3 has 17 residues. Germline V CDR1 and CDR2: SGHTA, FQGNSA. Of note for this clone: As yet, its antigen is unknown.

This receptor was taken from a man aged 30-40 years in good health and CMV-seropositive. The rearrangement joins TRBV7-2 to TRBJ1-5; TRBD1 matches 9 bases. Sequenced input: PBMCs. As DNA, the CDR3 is TGTGCCAGCAGCTTAGCGCCGACAGGGGGTTCGTATCAGCCCCAGCATTTT. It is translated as CASSLAPTGGSYQPQHF.